This TCR beta chain appears in the sequencing data of a study of blood T cell repertoires in COVID-19. Study at large: Sample material is recorded as cDNA or gDNA derived from T cells, B-cell-depleted T cells, or PBMCs.

The CDR3 is 15 residues long. The V gene's germline CDR1 is WSHSY and CDR2 SAAADI. The V end was cut by 3 bases, the J end by 7 bases, with 16 bases between. In this sample, this clone turned up once. Per the authors' pipeline: The assay estimated nucleated cells by amplifying reference gene primers. The assay was immunoSEQ multiplex PCR, and TCRdb's table has in-frame clones only and misses some. From that table come the V and J calls and clone size; the DNA was used to work out D and trimming. Here the sample spans 55,000 to 75,000 clones, approximately 89% being singletons. The rearrangement uses TRBV10-2 and TRBJ1-5; D is uncertain. This clonotype originated in a human donor in a cohort sampled during active COVID-19. The sequencing input was peripheral blood. The CDR3 here is CASSESGVSWQPQHF. CDR3 bases: TGCGCCAGCAGTGAAAGCGGGGTTTCATGGCAGCCCCAGCATTTT.